The clone carrying this TCR beta chain was detected only once. Recovered status in Cohort 3 required two negative PCRs, clearance, or symptom resolution. This sample stems from a study of blood T cell repertoires in COVID-19. V was shortened by 3 bases and J by 2 bases, with 8 bases between the two germline ends. The CDR3 runs to 14 residues. CDR1 and CDR2 (germline): SEHNR, FQNEAQ (reference sequence). The table came from immunoSEQ multiplex PCR; TCRdb's copy has only in-frame clones and leaves some out. The data contain 280,000 or so clones, 85% of them singletons. The chain has TRBV7-9 and TRBJ1-5, with D hard to call. Input material: PBMCs or T cells enriched from blood (not recorded which). This clonotype was sampled from a woman in her forties or fifties who had recovered from COVID-19. The CDR3 DNA reads as TGTGCCAGCAGCTTCGGGGTGGGCAATCAGCCCCAGCATTTT. It encodes CASSFGVGNQPQHF.